This T cell receptor (beta chain) was profiled in a study of OX40 agonist ivuxolimab in advanced cancers. Clones were read by immunoSEQ multiplex PCR, and TCRdb kept only the in-frame ones, dropping some. The sample has 85,000 to 100,000 clones; approximately 94% are singletons. The CDR3 is 15 amino acids. Per germline, CDR1 SGHDT and CDR2 YYEEEE. Deletions cut 6 bases from V and 2 bases from J, with 18 bases between. The sequence derives from an adult with an advanced solid tumor such as melanoma, head and neck, liver or kidney cancer. V is TRBV5-6 and J is TRBJ2-7; unclear D gene. The sequenced sample was CD4+ or CD8+ T cells sorted from blood, obtained in a trial of the OX40 agonist ivuxolimab. This chain's CDR3 is CASTNGGAFTYEQYF. Here the CDR3 DNA reads TGTGCCAGCACTAACGGCGGTGCCTTTACCTACGAGCAGTACTTC.